Sequencing of this T cell receptor beta chain was carried out in a study of T-cell memory formation after mild COVID-19. TCRdb independently ran MiXCR on the 5' RACE reads; one entry per CDR3 protein. The sample lists under 350,000 distinct CDR3 sequences; roughly 15% were seen once. Trimming cost V 6 bases and J 1 base; bases outside gene matches: 5. This CDR3 has 14 residues. Sequencing was carried out using PBMCs or a T cell subset sorted from them (not recorded which). The rearrangement joins TRBV12-3 or TRBV12-4 to TRBJ1-1; 7 positions match TRBD1. The TCR comes from a young man who had mild COVID-19 (a few samples of this study predate the infection). Cell type and time point are not known. The CDR3 nucleotides are TGTGCCAGCAGCACGACAGGGAGGAACACTGAAGCTTTCTTT. Its protein is CASSTTGRNTEAFF.